This TCR beta chain was obtained from a study of T cells in Graves' hyperthyroidism and ophthalmopathy. Points on this clonotype: The antigen is undetermined.

The study left out patients who had uncontrolled infection, other autoimmune disease, pregnancy or lactation. A roughly 9.3 ml volume of fresh peripheral blood provided the PBMCs. TCR beta CDR3 regions were amplified from RNA. The HTBI primer set served for first-round RT-PCR of the TCR CDR3. Each CDR3 protein gets one entry after TCRdb re-called the multiplex PCR reads with MiXCR. The sample includes roughly 150,000 distinct CDR3 sequences, 9.4% seen only once; the top ten take around 20%. This CDR3 has 15 amino acids. The V and J ends lost 5 bases and 2 bases, in that order; junction bases with no gene match: 6. CDR1 and CDR2 (germline): MNHNS, SASEGT. Study-level findings and limits: Most clonotypes that expanded in the thyroid above 0.001 also showed up in blood.

The receptor's source is a woman under 30 with Graves' hyperthyroidism that later progressed to Graves' ophthalmopathy. This chain links TRBV6-1 with TRBJ2-3; 8 bases are a match to TRBD1. What was sequenced was blood. CDR3 nucleotide sequence: TGTGCCAGCAGTTCGGGACAGGAACACACAGATACGCAGTATTTT. Translation: CASSSGQEHTDTQYF.